A single sample is the source of the 9 T cell receptor beta chains below, sequenced in a study of T cell changes during pregnancy in multiple sclerosis. The repertoire was sequenced with immunoSEQ multiplex PCR; TCRdb's copy has only in-frame clones and lacks some. The profile shows approximately 40,000 clones, approximately 90% of them singletons. Here the sequenced sample was CD4+ T cells from peripheral blood mononuclear cells, taken before pregnancy. These receptors were taken from a female donor with multiple sclerosis, enrolled in a pregnancy study.

The chain employs TRBV5-1 and TRBJ1-1; tentatively, D is TRBD1 (5 bases). CDR1 is SGHRS, CDR2 YFSETQ, per germline. The CDR3 sequence is 14 residues long. V dropped 5 bases and J dropped 11 bases, with 22 bases sitting between them. The CDR3 here is CASSPFLRQSDAFF. The CDR3, as DNA: TGCGCCAGCAGTCCCTTCCTACGACAGAGCGACGCTTTCTTT.

This clone was detected a few times. The chain couples TRBV2 to TRBJ1-1, with no clear D. The V end was cut by 2 bases, the J end by 8 bases, with 12 bases between. This CDR3 comprises 13 residues. The germline V gene encodes CDR1 SNHLY and CDR2 FYNNEI. The CDR3 nucleotides are TGTGCCAGCAGTGAACCCTTCCGCCTAGAAGCTTTCTTT. Translating it yields CASSEPFRLEAFF. Full variable domain (outside the CDR3, taken from reference TRBV2 and TRBJ1-1): EPEVTQTPSHQVTQMGQEVILRCVPISNHLYFYWYRQILGQKVEFLVSFYNNEISEKSEIFDDQFSVERPDGSNFTLKIRSTKLEDSAMYFCASSEPFRLEAFFGQGTRLTVV.

V usage is TRBV5-6 and J usage is TRBJ1-2; the match to TRBD1 covers 12 bases. This CDR3 has 15 residues. Losses at the gene ends were 4 bases for V and 6 bases for J; bases not matched to a gene: 7. CDR1 is SGHDT and CDR2 is YYEEEE in the germline V gene. Here the CDR3 DNA reads TGTGCCAGCAGCCCTGCCGGGACAGGGGGCCATGGCTACACCTTC. As protein: CASSPAGTGGHGYTF.

This chain connects TRBV6-5 to TRBJ2-2; TRBD2 aligns across 8 bases. Germline CDR1 MNHEY, CDR2 SVGAGI. J was trimmed by 3 bases and V by 4 bases; bases with no gene match: 4. The length of the CDR3 is 15 residues. The CDR3 bases are TGTGCCAGCAGTTTACGGGGGGGCGACACCGGGGAGCTGTTTTTT. The encoded protein is CASSLRGGDTGELFF.

The chain employs TRBV30 and TRBJ1-3; D gene uncertain. The germline V gene encodes CDR1 GTSNPN and CDR2 SVGIG (reference sequence). The V gene lost 5 bases and the J gene lost 2 bases, with 10 bases spanning the gap. This CDR3 contains 13 residues. CDR3 protein: CAWSLGAGNTIYF. The CDR3 nucleotides read TGTGCCTGGTCCCTGGGAGCTGGAAACACCATATATTTT.

The V gene is TRBV6-5, the J gene TRBJ2-2, with TRBD2 as a possible D gene (5 bases). Germline V lookup: CDR1 MNHEY, CDR2 SVGAGI. The CDR3 is made up of 13 amino acids. V lost 2 bases to trimming and J lost 5 bases, with 6 bases between them. The CDR3 DNA is TGTGCCAGCAGTTACCGGAGGACCGGGGAGCTGTTTTTT. It is translated as CASSYRRTGELFF.

Only one count was recorded for this clone. The chain has TRBV6-5 and TRBJ1-1; D is possibly TRBD1 (6 bases). Germline assignment: CDR1 MNHEY and CDR2 SVGAGI. CDR3 size: 12 residues. Trimming shortened V by 2 bases and J by 11 bases, and 12 bases separated the two germline ends. As DNA, the CDR3 is TGTGCCAGCAGTTACCGGGGGGCCAATGCTTTCTTT. This gives the protein CASSYRGANAFF.

V gene TRBV10-3 combines with J gene TRBJ2-3; perhaps TRBD1 as D (6 bases). CDR3 length: 12 amino acids. Looked up from germline, CDR1 is ENHRY and CDR2 is SYGVKD. The V end lost 6 bases, the J end lost 5 bases, and 9 bases lay between the germline ends. In DNA form, the CDR3 reads TGTGCCATCAGGCAGACAGGAGATACGCAGTATTTT. Residues: CAIRQTGDTQYF.

The CDR3 DNA follows: TGCGCCAGCAGCCAAGAGGTTAGCCTTATGTCCCAGCATTTT. This encodes CASSQEVSLMSQHF. The V gene is TRBV4-1, the J gene TRBJ1-5; D gene unclear. V lost 0 bases and J 11 bases, leaving 14 bases between the germline ends. The CDR3 runs 14 residues. Germline V CDR1 and CDR2: MGHRA, YSYEKL.